This entry lists 29 T cell receptor beta chains sequenced from one sample in a study of glioma-infiltrating T cells. The iRepertoire nested amplicon-rescue multiplex PCR amplified TCR alpha and beta CDR3s from RNA. TCRdb passed the multiplex PCR reads through MiXCR, listing each CDR3 protein once. This sample has fewer than 200,000 distinct CDR3 sequences, with approximately 30% found just once. The sample consisted of glioma tissue, nonneoplastic brain tissue, or PBMCs (not recorded which). The receptors were gathered from a human donor with low-grade glioma or glioblastoma, undergoing nonglioma brain surgery, or in good health (not recorded which).

The chain is built from TRBV30 and TRBJ2-2; 9 nucleotides align to TRBD1. Germline V CDR1 and CDR2: GTSNPN, SVGIG (reference sequence). Unmatched junction bases numbered 8, after V lost 3 bases and J lost 3 bases. This CDR3 has 16 residues. The CDR3 spells CAWRGQGKSYTGELFF. The CDR3 nucleotides read TGTGCCTGGAGGGGACAGGGAAAGTCGTACACCGGGGAGCTGTTTTTT.

Details on this clonotype: It may be a read error: a sequence one base away is much more abundant. The gene calls are TRBV10-3 and TRBJ2-7; tentatively, D is TRBD1 or TRBD2 (7 bases each). Germline CDR1 ENHRY, CDR2 SYGVKD. The CDR3 has 14 amino acids. V was clipped by 7 bases and J by 2 bases, with 15 bases between them. The CDR3 reads CAIKGQGGTYEQYF. CDR3 in DNA: TGTGCCATCAAAGGGCAGGGGGGGACCTACGAGCAGTACTTC.

V usage is TRBV12-3 or TRBV12-4 and J usage is TRBJ1-6, with D uncertain. V was pared by 2 bases and J by 9 bases, with 11 bases between. The CDR3 runs to 14 residues. The DNA for the CDR3 is TGTGCCAGCAGTTTACGGACCTCGGGTTCACCCCTCCACTTT. Translated, it gives CASSLRTSGSPLHF.

This clonotype occurred many times. The chain combines TRBV27 with TRBJ1-2, with 7 positions matching TRBD1. CDR1 is MNHEY, CDR2 SMNVEV, per germline (reference sequence). This CDR3 is built from 13 residues. The trim removed 6 bases at V and 3 bases at J, leaving 4 bases unmatched. The DNA of the CDR3 is TGTGCCAGCAGGGAAGACAGGGACTATGGCTACACCTTC. Translating it yields CASREDRDYGYTF.

At least ten counts were recorded for this clonotype. The J gene is TRBJ1-1, the V gene TRBV4-1; D not resolved. The V end lost 1 base, the J end lost 1 base, and 10 bases lay between the germline ends. The CDR3 has 15 amino acids. Germline V gene lookup returns CDR1 MGHRA and CDR2 YSYEKL. CDR3 DNA: TGCGCCAGCAGCCAAGTATATGGAGGGAACACTGAAGCTTTCTTT. Its protein product is CASSQVYGGNTEAFF.

This clonotype was recorded at least ten times. The V call is TRBV28, the J call TRBJ2-7, with 11 positions matching TRBD1. This CDR3 comprises 14 residues. In germline, CDR1 is MDHEN, CDR2 SYDVKM. The V segment lost 11 bases and the J segment 4 bases; nucleotides outside the gene matches: 10. CDR3 nucleotides: TGTGCCGCCCGGGGGACAGGGGGACCGTACGAGCAGTACTTC. Protein sequence: CAARGTGGPYEQYF.

The chain uses TRBV4-3 and TRBJ1-4; unclear D gene. The V gene's germline CDR1 is LGHNA and CDR2 YSLEER. The V and J ends lost 4 bases and 8 bases respectively, with 17 bases between them. This CDR3 spans 15 amino acids. The DNA of the CDR3 is TGCGCCAGCAGCCCTGGCGGCGGGATTGCCGAAAAACTGTTTTTT. Protein: CASSPGGGIAEKLFF.

V is TRBV19 and J is TRBJ1-5; weak D call: TRBD1 (6 bases). V was clipped by 5 bases and J by 3 bases, with 17 bases between them. The CDR3 is 16 amino acids. The germline CDR1 and CDR2 sequences are LNHDA and SQIVND (reference sequence). CDR3 nucleotide sequence: TGTGCCAGTAGTCCGTGGGGGCGGCTCGCCAATCAGCCCCAGCATTTT. Protein sequence: CASSPWGRLANQPQHF. The variable domain in full, with the rest retrieved from reference TRBV19 and TRBJ1-5, is DGGITQSPKYLFRKEGQNVTLSCEQNLNHDAMYWYRQDPGQGLRLIYYSQIVNDFQKGDIAEGYSVSREKKESFPLTVTSAQKNPTAFYLCASSPWGRLANQPQHFGDGTRLSIL.

The chain has TRBV3-1 and TRBJ1-1; 7 positions match TRBD1. CDR3 length: 15 amino acids. CDR1 LGHDT and CDR2 YNNKEL come from the germline V gene (reference sequence). V shed 5 bases, J shed 0 bases, and the junction held 6 bases outside the gene matches. In nucleotides, the CDR3 is TGTGCCAGCAGCGCCTGGGACAGAGTGAACACTGAAGCTTTCTTT. The encoded protein is CASSAWDRVNTEAFF.

For this clonotype: Likely a read error: the CDR3 ends without its conserved phenylalanine or tryptophan. The rearrangement uses TRBV28 and TRBJ1-1; no firm D call. Trimming shortened V by 2 bases and J by 5 bases, and 3 bases separated the two germline ends. The CDR3 has 11 amino acids. Germline CDR1 reads MDHEN; CDR2 reads SYDVKM. The DNA for the CDR3 is TGTGCCAGCAGTTTAGCGACTGAAGCTTTCTCT. This codes for CASSLATEAFS.

This clonotype was seen once. This may arise from a read error, as a much more abundant clone is one base away. V is TRBV4-2 and J is TRBJ2-1, with D uncertain. The germline V gene has CDR1 LGHNA and CDR2 YNFKEQ. This CDR3 has 13 residues. The CDR3 bases are TGTGCCAGCAGCCCCTTTACCATCAATGATCAGTTCTTC. The encoded protein is CASSPFTINDQFF.

Concerning this clonotype: This could be a read error, since a much larger clone is one nucleotide away. The J gene is TRBJ2-7, the V gene TRBV24-1; D possibly corresponds to TRBD2 (5 bases). V was shortened by 3 bases and J by 2 bases, with 28 bases between the two germline ends. The CDR3 totals 20 residues. Germline CDR1 is KGHDR and CDR2 is SFDVKD. CDR3 sequence: CATSDPCMGSSSSYPYEQYF. Here the CDR3 DNA reads TGTGCCACCAGTGATCCATGTATGGGCTCTAGCAGCTCTTATCCCTACGAGCAGTACTTC.

J is TRBJ2-7 and V is TRBV7-9, with D possibly being TRBD2 (5 bases). The V end lost 5 bases, the J end lost 6 bases, and 17 bases lay between the germline ends. The CDR3 covers 14 residues. Germline V lookup: CDR1 SEHNR, CDR2 FQNEAQ (reference sequence). CDR3 in DNA: TGTGCCAGCAGCCATGGAGGAAGCGTGAGCGAGCAGTACTTC. Translating it yields CASSHGGSVSEQYF.

This clonotype was counted a few times. The V gene is TRBV29-1, the J gene TRBJ2-7; 9 bases agree with TRBD2. V shed 4 bases, J shed 6 bases, and the junction held 10 bases outside the gene matches. The CDR3 totals 14 residues. CDR1 SQVTM and CDR2 ANQGSEA come from the germline V gene. The CDR3, as DNA: TGCAGCGTTGTTGTCCTAGCGGGATCTTCCGAGCAGTACTTC. The encoded protein is CSVVVLAGSSEQYF.

The chain combines TRBV27 with TRBJ1-5; 10 bases are shared with TRBD1. The CDR3 totals 13 residues. J was trimmed by 11 bases and V by 4 bases; bases with no gene match: 5. CDR1 is MNHEY and CDR2 is SMNVEV in the germline V gene (reference sequence). The CDR3 reads CASSWDRGLSQHF. CDR3 DNA: TGTGCCAGCAGTTGGGACAGGGGCTTGTCCCAGCATTTT.

Note on this clonotype: A much larger clone is a single base away; this may be a read error. This chain links TRBV3-1 with TRBJ2-5, with D possibly matching TRBD2 (6 bases). The CDR3 is made up of 15 amino acids. V dropped 2 bases and J dropped 2 bases, with 12 bases sitting between them. Germline V CDR1 and CDR2: LGHDT, YNNKEL (reference sequence). CDR3 region: CASSQSLATQETQYF. CDR3 nucleotides: TGTGCCAGCAGCCAATCTCTAGCGACACAAGAGACCCAGTACTTC.

Ten or more counts support this clonotype. The V call is TRBV4-1, the J call TRBJ2-1; the D is unclear. Trimming took 2 bases from V and 5 from J, leaving 10 bases between them. CDR3 length: 14 residues. Germline loops: CDR1 MGHRA, CDR2 YSYEKL. The CDR3 sequence is CASSQLNLDNEQFF. CDR3 sequence (DNA): TGCGCCAGCAGCCAACTTAACCTCGACAATGAGCAGTTCTTC.

Points on this clonotype: This may stem from a read error, because a much larger clone lies one nucleotide away. The chain combines TRBV29-1 with TRBJ2-3; D might be TRBD1 or TRBD2, each matching 5 bases. Germline CDR1 SQVTM, CDR2 ANQGSEA. This CDR3 comprises 8 residues. Written as DNA, the CDR3 is TGCAGGGGGGATACGCGGTATTTT. Translated, it gives CRGDTRYF.

There are a few counts of this clonotype. The chain joins TRBV19 to TRBJ2-6; 8 bases match TRBD1. The CDR3 length is 18 residues. V was clipped by 10 bases and J by 1 base; unmatched bases: 15. CDR1 is LNHDA and CDR2 is SQIVND in the germline V gene (reference sequence). The CDR3: CATPSGQGAKSGANVLTF. CDR3 nucleotides: TGTGCCACGCCTAGTGGGCAGGGGGCCAAGTCTGGGGCCAACGTCCTGACTTTC.

A remark on this clonotype: One end of the junction is discordant with germline, which a read error may explain. The genes are TRBV27 and TRBJ2-5; tentatively, D is TRBD1 (6 bases). This CDR3 has 14 amino acids. Germline values: CDR1 MNHEY, CDR2 SMNVEV (reference sequence). The CDR3 is CAIRPCQGMGTQSF. DNA of the CDR3: TGTGCCATCAGACCTTGCCAGGGGATGGGGACCCAGTCCTTC.

As regards this clonotype: A much bigger clone sits one base away, suggesting this may be a read error. The chain combines TRBV19 with TRBJ2-7; perhaps D is TRBD1 or TRBD2 (5 bases each). This CDR3 spans 16 amino acids. Trimming left V 5 bases short and J 8 bases short, with 25 bases between. Germline values: CDR1 LNHDA, CDR2 SQIVND (reference sequence). The CDR3 region is CASSVVGRGLPIKQYF. The CDR3 coding sequence is TGTGCCAGTAGTGTTGTAGGACGGGGCCTTCCAATCAAGCAGTACTTC.

This clonotype was picked up a small number of times. The gene calls are TRBV28 and TRBJ2-5; either TRBD1 or TRBD2 may fit D (9 bases each). The germline V and J ends were trimmed by 5 bases and 3 bases, with 31 bases remaining between them. CDR3 length equals 20 residues. CDR1 and CDR2 (germline): MDHEN, SYDVKM. This chain's CDR3 is CASSLPGQGNILAGKETQYF. DNA of the CDR3: TGTGCCAGCAGTCTGCCTGGACAGGGGAACATCCTAGCGGGAAAAGAGACCCAGTACTTC.

Only one count was recorded for this clonotype. A much larger clone differs by one base, so this may be a read error. This chain joins TRBV5-1 and TRBJ2-3, with D perhaps being TRBD1 or TRBD2 (5 bases each). This CDR3 region has 14 residues. Looked up from germline, CDR1 is SGHRS and CDR2 is YFSETQ. The CDR3 coding sequence is TGCGCCAGCAGCTCGCTTGGAGGCACAGGTACGCAGTATTTT. This translates into CASSSLGGTGTQYF.

There are many counts of this clonotype. CDR3 amino acids: CASSQPPRGTGPSNTIYF. CDR3 coding DNA: TGTGCCAGCAGCCAACCCCCTAGGGGAACCGGGCCGTCGAACACCATATATTTT. The chain uses TRBV4-2 and TRBJ1-3, with a weak D call TRBD1 (5 bases). Trimming took off 2 bases at V and 7 bases at J, with 24 bases between the two ends. CDR1 is LGHNA and CDR2 is YNFKEQ in the germline V gene. The CDR3 covers 18 residues.

This clonotype was recorded at least ten times. The gene calls are TRBV29-1 and TRBJ1-3; D is ambiguous. Germline CDR1 is SQVTM and CDR2 is ANQGSEA. The CDR3 is 12 amino acids. V lost 3 bases, J lost 1 base, and 4 bases lay in between. CDR3 DNA: TGCAGCGTTGACGGGTCTGGAAACACCATATATTTT. Its translation is CSVDGSGNTIYF.

Many counts were recorded for this clonotype. This rearrangement joins TRBV4-2 to TRBJ1-4; D unresolved. Germline V gene data show CDR1 as LGHNA and CDR2 as YNFKEQ. V was shortened by 0 bases and J by 5 bases, with 16 bases between the two germline ends. The length of the CDR3 is 17 residues. The CDR3 sequence is CASSQDEKVMGNEKLFF. The CDR3 bases are TGTGCCAGCAGCCAAGATGAAAAGGTTATGGGGAATGAAAAACTGTTTTTT.

This clonotype was counted ten times or more. The chain couples TRBV29-1 to TRBJ1-2, with 10 bases that match TRBD1. V was clipped by 1 base and J by 3 bases; unmatched bases: 2. This CDR3 spans 14 amino acids. Germline V gene lookup returns CDR1 SQVTM and CDR2 ANQGSEA. This CDR3 reads CSVEAGTGDYGYTF. In DNA form, the CDR3 reads TGCAGCGTTGAAGCTGGGACAGGGGACTATGGCTACACCTTC.

This chain links TRBV7-9 with TRBJ2-7; D gene uncertain. Germline V lookup: CDR1 SEHNR, CDR2 FQNEAQ (reference sequence). This CDR3 is built from 16 residues. The V gene lost 5 bases and the J gene lost 4 bases, with 21 bases spanning the gap. The CDR3 is CASSIRYLSNPYEQYF. The DNA of the CDR3 is TGTGCCAGCAGCATAAGGTACCTCTCGAATCCTTACGAGCAGTACTTC.

At least ten counts were recorded for this clonotype. The genes are TRBV7-2 and TRBJ2-7; 9 bases map to TRBD2. The germline gives CDR1 SGHTA, CDR2 FQGNSA. CDR3 size: 15 residues. V dropped 5 bases and J dropped 3; count of bases not matched to a gene: 8. CDR3 DNA: TGTGCCAGCAGCCTCACTAGCGGGTGGAACTACGAGCAGTACTTC. It is translated as CASSLTSGWNYEQYF.